Listed here are 5 T cell receptor beta chains from one sample, sequenced in a study of cytomegalovirus exposure and HLA in healthy donors. Sequencing was performed with immunoSEQ multiplex PCR; in TCRdb, only in-frame clones are kept and a portion is missing. Of around 190,000 clones listed, about 85% were seen once; the top ten hold roughly 15%. Sequencing used PBMCs. These receptors all stem from a man younger than 35 in good health and CMV-seropositive.

This clone was observed once. The chain couples TRBV5-3 to TRBJ2-7; 7 bases match TRBD1. TRBV5-3 has ORF status, its function being uncertain. The V segment lost 3 bases and the J segment 2 bases; nucleotides outside the gene matches: 11. This CDR3 has 16 amino acids. The CDR3 DNA sequence: TGTGCCAGAAGCTCCCACTCCCCGGGACAGCCCTACGAGCAGTACTTC. Amino acids: CARSSHSPGQPYEQYF.

The chain has TRBV5-1 and TRBJ2-3; 9 bases fit TRBD2. V gave up 4 bases and J gave up 2 bases; unmatched junction bases: 8. Germline CDR1 is SGHRS and CDR2 is YFSETQ. The CDR3 runs 16 residues. The CDR3 bases are TGCGCCAGCAGCCTGGCGGGAGGGTCCTTCACAGATACGCAGTATTTT. It is translated as CASSLAGGSFTDTQYF. The full variable domain, rest sourced from reference TRBV5-1 and TRBJ2-3, is KAGVTQTPRYLIKTRGQQVTLSCSPISGHRSVSWYQQTPGQGLQFLFEYFSETQRNKGNFPGRFSGRQFSNSRSEMNVSTLELGDSALYLCASSLAGGSFTDTQYFGPGTRLTVL.

The chain carries TRBV27 and TRBJ1-2; D not resolved. Per germline, CDR1 MNHEY and CDR2 SMNVEV (reference sequence). V lost 5 bases and J 3 bases, leaving 10 bases between the germline ends. The CDR3 is made up of 13 amino acids. The DNA for the CDR3 is TGTGCCAGCAGTCTACAGTCGGACTATGGCTACACCTTC. As protein: CASSLQSDYGYTF.

V gene TRBV27 combines with J gene TRBJ1-5; tentative D call: TRBD1 (5 bases). Trimming shortened V by 4 bases and J by 4 bases, and 20 bases separated the two germline ends. Germline CDR1 MNHEY, CDR2 SMNVEV (reference sequence). This CDR3 has 17 residues. CDR3 loop: CASSSSGVAGRNQPQHF. The CDR3 DNA reads TGTGCCAGCAGTTCGTCCGGTGTGGCAGGGAGGAATCAGCCCCAGCATTTT.

The chain combines TRBV6-4 with TRBJ2-7, with a weak D call TRBD2 (5 bases). V was shortened by 6 bases and J by 2 bases, with 8 bases between the two germline ends. The CDR3 consists of 12 residues. Germline V gene sequence: CDR1 MRHNA, CDR2 SNTAGT. This CDR3 reads CASRTRTYEQYF. DNA for the CDR3: TGTGCCAGCAGAACTAGGACCTACGAGCAGTACTTC.